What follows describes a single T cell receptor beta chain. Its cognate antigen has yet to be identified. From each donor, a roughly 2.4 ml peripheral blood sample was collected into PAXgene tubes and kept at -80 degrees C. Without any T cell sorting, total RNA was extracted from whole blood using the PAXgene blood miRNA kit on an automated QIAcube. Peripheral blood from monozygotic twin pairs, either concordant or discordant for inflammatory bowel disease, underwent deep TCRalpha and TCRbeta repertoire profiling that used unique molecular barcoding. Smoking habits were recorded for all twin pairs, and each individual was classified as a current, former or never smoker. The data originate from a study of monozygotic twins with inflammatory bowel disease (dated by TCRdb to the late 2010s). For the study in its entirety: The complete study included approximately 28 monozygotic twin pairs: 19 IBD-discordant Danish pairs and nine German pairs, of which four were IBD-concordant and five were IBD-discordant. The search for disease-associated traits relied mainly on comparing, within discordant pairs, IBD patients with their genetically identical healthy co-twins. Each individual had, on average, about 151 000 unique TCRalpha sequences and 181 000 unique TCRbeta sequences available for analysis. Study-level results and caveats: Because patients received different immunosuppressive treatments, the repertoires may have picked up extra background noise and variability between individuals. Measured by the inverse Simpson index, TCRbeta repertoire diversity was lower in IBD patients than in their healthy co-twins. Concordant and discordant twins showed no difference in repertoire similarity, possibly because of limited statistical power. Fewer clonotypes were shared with other individuals by IBD patients than by healthy twins, most markedly in patients showing signs of disease activity. The analysis was unable to tell different T cell subtypes apart. No single strong signal or clonotype linked to IBD turned up in the results, so the idea that one exists was not supported.

The library came from 5' RACE. For each TCR library, approximately 3.5 ug of total RNA was used. cDNA was synthesized with SMARTScribe reverse transcriptase in eight separate reactions per sample. Unique molecular identifiers containing a 6-nucleotide sample barcode were introduced through template switching during cDNA synthesis. TCRalpha and TCRbeta cDNA was amplified by two nested PCRs of roughly 16 and 10 cycles, with bead purification after each PCR. Before amplification, the cDNA was treated with uracil DNA-glycosylase and purified using the QIAquick PCR purification kit. The second PCR added Illumina TruSeq-compatible adapters along with sample-specific barcodes. TapeStation and Qubit were used to check library quality and concentration, and around 5.2 ng of each library went into the pool. Sequencing of the pooled libraries was done on an Illumina HiSeq2500 single-index Rapid Run using custom sequencing primers and 2 x 100 bp reads. The authors processed their data as follows. MiGEC version 1.2.6 was used for UMI-based consensus assembly, which corrected PCR and sequencing errors. MiXCR version 2.1.1 was used to carry out V(D)J alignment, clonotype assembly and CDR3 extraction. To normalise gene usage, clonotype sharing and MAIT/NKT TCR abundance, the analysis used the top 1000, 10 000 and 20 000 clonotypes per sample. After downsampling to 27 000 UMIs, diversity was calculated as the inverse Simpson index using the vegan R package. Paired Mann-Whitney U tests on discordant twin pairs were used, with Benjamini-Hochberg multiple-testing correction. TCRdb reprocessed the sequencing reads and holds a single record per CDR3 protein sequence, with no DNA. The V and J calls reflect TCRdb's pipeline rather than the authors' work. This sample's table contains around 99,000 distinct CDR3 sequences. Jointly, the top ten make up around an eighth of the sample.

Via the germline V gene, CDR1 is MNHEY and CDR2 SVGEGT. There are 12 amino acids in the CDR3, from cysteine to phenylalanine inclusive. This entry has no DNA. Specimen: blood. Here the chain combines TRBV6-2 or TRBV6-3 and TRBJ2-1; TCRdb returns TRBD2, unconfirmable since there is no DNA. The clonotype was recovered from a human donor with ulcerative colitis or Crohn's disease, or a healthy co-twin of an affected twin (not recorded which). The CDR3 in this case is CASSYHLAKQFF.